These 27 T cell receptor beta chains were sequenced from one sample in a study of shared clonotypes between healthy human individuals (dated by TCRdb to about 2020). The library came from the immunoSEQ multiplex PCR assay. The source is immuneACCESS, and TCRdb retained only in-frame sequences with V and J called. Part of the clones is not carried over; for the studies checked, unresolved V genes explain less than half of this, and the remainder is unexplained. For this sample the table gives fewer than 3 million clones, of which just under 95% were detected only once. Together, the top ten hold 0.3% to 0.4% of the sample. The specimen sequenced was naive CD4+ T cells from PBMCs. According to the study, the label for this sample's cell subset or site signals: CD45RA+ positively selected. The source is a man in his late teens or twenties in good health. Some clones in this sample may be carry-over from other donors' samples.

The V call is TRBV5-1, the J call TRBJ1-1; D perhaps matches TRBD1 (6 bases). With 2 bases removed from V and 4 bases from J, the gap between germline ends came to 18 bases. The CDR3 is 16 amino acids. Looked up from germline, CDR1 is SGHRS and CDR2 is YFSETQ. The CDR3 bases are TGCGCCAGCAGCTTATTACAGGGCGGAGGGGGCACTGAAGCTTTCTTT. It is translated as CASSLLQGGGGTEAFF.

The gene calls are TRBV5-1 and TRBJ2-5, with D tentatively TRBD1 or TRBD2 (5 bases each). Germline CDR1 SGHRS, CDR2 YFSETQ. V shed 0 bases and J shed 1 base, with 13 bases lying between them. There are 16 residues in the CDR3. The CDR3 loop is CASSLGLGPTQETQYF. The CDR3 DNA sequence: TGCGCCAGCAGCTTGGGGTTGGGACCTACCCAAGAGACCCAGTACTTC.

CDR3 coding DNA: TGTGCCATCAGTGAGATGGGACAGGGGAACACCGGGGAGCTGTTTTTT. It codes for CAISEMGQGNTGELFF. The gene calls are TRBV10-3 and TRBJ2-2, with TRBD1 identical over 9 bases. CDR3 length: 16 amino acids. CDR1 ENHRY and CDR2 SYGVKD come from the germline V gene. Unmatched junction bases numbered 2, after V lost 2 bases and J lost 1 base.

The V and J genes are TRBV5-4 and TRBJ2-1; 9 bases line up with TRBD1. The CDR3 covers 15 residues. The germline V gene has CDR1 SGHNT and CDR2 YYREEE (reference sequence). J gave up 7 bases and V 5 bases, and 10 bases lay outside the gene matches. DNA of the CDR3: TGTGCCAGCAGAAGGACAGGGGAAGTTAGGAATGAGCAGTTCTTC. It is translated as CASRRTGEVRNEQFF.

The gene calls are TRBV7-9 and TRBJ2-1, with 8 bases aligning to TRBD1. Germline trimming cut 7 bases from V and 2 bases from J; bases unmatched to any gene: 13. CDR3 length: 17 residues. Looked up from germline, CDR1 is SEHNR and CDR2 is FQNEAQ (reference sequence). The CDR3 sequence: CASTPGMGQAPYNEQFF. CDR3 sequence (DNA): TGTGCCAGCACCCCGGGGATGGGACAGGCTCCCTACAATGAGCAGTTCTTC.

The rearrangement joins TRBV18 to TRBJ1-1, with no clear D. Trimming removed 6 bases at V and 0 bases at J, with 8 bases between. This CDR3 comprises 13 residues. Germline lookup yields CDR1 KGHSH and CDR2 LQKENI. The CDR3 reads CASSALVNTEAFF. The CDR3 coding sequence is TGTGCCAGCTCCGCTCTGGTGAACACTGAAGCTTTCTTT.

The chain employs TRBV7-9 and TRBJ2-3; D not certain. V was clipped by 6 bases and J by 3 bases, with 10 bases between them. The length of the CDR3 is 13 residues. Germline lookup yields CDR1 SEHNR and CDR2 FQNEAQ (reference sequence). CDR3 sequence (DNA): TGTGCCAGCAGATCGACCGGGACAGATACGCAGTATTTT. Its translation is CASRSTGTDTQYF.

The chain employs TRBV30 and TRBJ2-7; tentatively, D is TRBD2 (5 bases). The V and J ends lost 0 bases and 9 bases respectively, with 15 bases between them. This CDR3 spans 13 amino acids. Germline-derived CDR1 and CDR2 are GTSNPN and SVGIG (reference sequence). The CDR3 DNA reads TGTGCCTGGAGTGTAATGGGGAGAGCCCTGCAGTACTTC. This translates into CAWSVMGRALQYF.

J is TRBJ2-3 and V is TRBV4-2; 9 bases agree with TRBD2. Germline V lookup: CDR1 LGHNA, CDR2 YNFKEQ. V shed 2 bases and J 0 bases; nucleotides not matched to a gene: 0. CDR3 size: 15 residues. CDR3 sequence: CASSQLAGSTDTQYF. As DNA, the CDR3 is TGTGCCAGCAGCCAACTAGCGGGGAGCACAGATACGCAGTATTTT.

V gene TRBV5-4 combines with J gene TRBJ2-2; D could derive from TRBD1 or TRBD2 (6 bases each). CDR1 is SGHNT, CDR2 YYREEE, per germline (reference sequence). V dropped 4 bases and J dropped 4 bases, with 14 bases sitting between them. This CDR3 region has 15 residues. CDR3 DNA: TGTGCCAGCAGCCCCGACGGGGGCGGCACCGGGGAGCTGTTTTTT. This codes for CASSPDGGGTGELFF.

The gene calls are TRBV19 and TRBJ2-7; perhaps D is TRBD1 or TRBD2 (5 bases each). V lost 5 bases and J 7 bases, leaving 30 bases between the germline ends. Germline V lookup: CDR1 LNHDA, CDR2 SQIVND (reference sequence). There are 18 residues in the CDR3. CDR3 sequence reads: CASSANKRFRDASGEQYF. DNA of the CDR3: TGTGCCAGTAGTGCTAATAAGAGGTTCCGGGACGCCTCAGGGGAGCAGTACTTC. The entire variable domain, with the rest obtained from reference TRBV19 and TRBJ2-7, is as follows: DGGITQSPKYLFRKEGQNVTLSCEQNLNHDAMYWYRQDPGQGLRLIYYSQIVNDFQKGDIAEGYSVSREKKESFPLTVTSAQKNPTAFYLCASSANKRFRDASGEQYFGPGTRLTVT.

V usage is TRBV5-1 and J usage is TRBJ2-1, with TRBD2 matching 8 bases. Per the germline V gene, CDR1 is SGHRS and CDR2 is YFSETQ. The CDR3 totals 16 residues. The J segment lost 1 base and the V segment lost 0 bases, leaving 3 bases of the junction unmatched. CDR3 DNA sequence: TGCGCCAGCAGCTTGGATCCGGGAGGGTCCTACAATGAGCAGTTCTTC. This gives the protein CASSLDPGGSYNEQFF.

CDR3: CASSRAPDLGSRELFF. Written as DNA, the CDR3 is TGTGCCAGCAGCAGGGCCCCGGACTTAGGTTCGAGGGAGCTGTTTTTT. The rearrangement uses TRBV7-9 and TRBJ2-2; a possible D gene is TRBD2 (5 bases). Deletions cut 5 bases from V and 9 bases from J, with 22 bases between. CDR1 SEHNR and CDR2 FQNEAQ come from the germline V gene (reference sequence). The CDR3 covers 16 residues.

This clone was counted once. V and J are TRBV7-8 and TRBJ1-3, with D possibly being TRBD1 (5 bases). Trimming left V 4 bases short and J 0 bases short, with 10 bases between. Germline V lookup: CDR1 SGHVS, CDR2 FQNEAQ. The CDR3 covers 15 residues. DNA of the CDR3: TGTGCCAGCAGCTCGGGACGGCACTCTGGAAACACCATATATTTT. Translating it yields CASSSGRHSGNTIYF.

The rearrangement links TRBV29-1 to TRBJ1-2; possible D gene TRBD1, 6 bases. Per germline, CDR1 SQVTM and CDR2 ANQGSEA. The CDR3 spans 15 residues. V lost 3 bases, J lost 4 bases, and 18 bases lay in between. CDR3 amino acids: CSVESLARGSYGYTF. The CDR3 coding sequence is TGCAGCGTTGAGTCCCTAGCCAGGGGAAGCTATGGCTACACCTTC.

V usage is TRBV7-3 and J usage is TRBJ2-6; no reliable D call. The CDR3 sequence is 15 residues long. CDR1 and CDR2 (germline): SGHTA, FQGTGA. V lost 5 bases to trimming and J lost 4 bases, with 12 bases between them. This chain's CDR3 is CASSPKSAGANVLTF. The DNA for the CDR3 is TGTGCCAGCAGCCCAAAATCTGCGGGGGCCAACGTCCTGACTTTC.

This chain joins TRBV6-5 and TRBJ2-3; 9 nucleotides match TRBD2. This CDR3 has 15 residues. Germline loops: CDR1 MNHEY, CDR2 SVGAGI. J lost 5 bases, V lost 6 bases, and 9 bases had no gene match. CDR3 sequence: CASRTSGPGGDTQYF. CDR3 bases: TGTGCCAGCAGGACTAGCGGTCCCGGCGGAGATACGCAGTATTTT.

This clone was seen only once. The CDR3 DNA sequence: TGTGCCAGCAGTTACCACGGGACTAGCGGTACCAACACCGGGGAGCTGTTTTTT. Residues: CASSYHGTSGTNTGELFF. J is TRBJ2-2 and V is TRBV27; 11 nucleotides agree with TRBD2. The CDR3 totals 18 residues. Germline CDR1 and CDR2: MNHEY and SMNVEV (reference sequence). V lost 4 bases, J lost 2 bases, and 9 bases stayed unmatched.

The chain is built from TRBV9 and TRBJ2-1; a possible D gene is TRBD2 (5 bases). The germline V and J ends were trimmed by 0 bases and 4 bases, with 14 bases remaining between them. The germline gives CDR1 SGDLS, CDR2 YYNGEE. The CDR3 consists of 16 residues. The chain's CDR3 is CASSVDPSRGYNEQFF. CDR3 DNA sequence: TGTGCCAGCAGCGTAGACCCCTCCCGAGGGTACAATGAGCAGTTCTTC.

Only one count was recorded for this clone. The gene calls are TRBV6-5 and TRBJ1-1; D is undetermined. The germline gives CDR1 MNHEY, CDR2 SVGAGI. The CDR3 sequence is 12 residues long. Trimming removed 6 bases from V and 7 bases from J, with 12 bases in between. The CDR3 spells CASSTGRREAFF. The CDR3 DNA reads TGTGCCAGCAGCACCGGGAGGCGTGAAGCTTTCTTT.

The gene calls are TRBV19 and TRBJ1-4, with D possibly matching TRBD1 (6 bases). This CDR3 is built from 16 residues. Trimming removed 5 bases from V and 0 bases from J, with 13 bases in between. Germline V gene data show CDR1 as LNHDA and CDR2 as SQIVND (reference sequence). The CDR3 sequence is CASSHGQSTTNEKLFF. In nucleotides, the CDR3 is TGTGCCAGTAGTCACGGACAGAGTACAACTAATGAAAAACTGTTTTTT.

About this clone: Other DNA sequences in the sample encode the same CDR3. The rearrangement uses TRBV5-1 and TRBJ2-1; D call uncertain. The ends were cut back, 0 bases at V and 3 bases at J, with 4 bases in the middle. This CDR3 has 13 residues. Germline V gene data show CDR1 as SGHRS and CDR2 as YFSETQ. Here the CDR3 DNA reads TGCGCCAGCAGCTTGGGGAACTACAATGAGCAGTTCTTC. Translated: CASSLGNYNEQFF.

CDR3 loop: CASRSDRGNTEAFF. CDR3 bases: TGTGCCAGCAGGTCGGACAGGGGTAACACTGAAGCTTTCTTT. The V call is TRBV2, the J call TRBJ1-1, with 9 bases identical to TRBD1. The CDR3 has 14 amino acids. Germline-derived CDR1 and CDR2 are SNHLY and FYNNEI. J gave up 2 bases and V 6 bases, and 4 bases lay outside the gene matches.

The J gene is TRBJ1-6, the V gene TRBV28; unclear D gene. V gave up 3 bases and J gave up 0 bases, with 18 bases separating them. Germline V CDR1 and CDR2: MDHEN, SYDVKM. The CDR3 has 19 amino acids. The CDR3 DNA reads as TGTGCCAGCAGTTTCCAGTCGCGACGGTCTAGCTCCTATAATTCACCCCTCCACTTT. It yields the protein CASSFQSRRSSSYNSPLHF.

The chain is built from TRBV18 and TRBJ1-1; 9 bases map to TRBD1. The ends lost 4 bases at V and 5 bases at J; junction bases unmatched: 5. Per germline, CDR1 KGHSH and CDR2 LQKENI. This CDR3 comprises 14 residues. CDR3 sequence (DNA): TGTGCCAGCTCACTCGGACAGGGGAGGACTGAAGCTTTCTTT. The encoded protein is CASSLGQGRTEAFF.

The rearrangement uses TRBV27 and TRBJ2-7; 7 bases match TRBD1. The CDR3 sequence is 15 residues long. V dropped 5 bases and J dropped 2; count of bases not matched to a gene: 9. Germline loops: CDR1 MNHEY, CDR2 SMNVEV (reference sequence). This chain's CDR3 is CASSPAGGGPYEQYF. The CDR3 DNA follows: TGTGCCAGCAGTCCCGCAGGGGGTGGTCCCTACGAGCAGTACTTC.

This clone has a single count. V is TRBV11-2 and J is TRBJ2-7; 11 bases line up with TRBD2. CDR1 is SGHAT, CDR2 FQNNGV, per germline. The CDR3 runs to 15 residues. Trimming took 3 bases from V and 4 from J; bases not matched to a gene: 5. CDR3 region: CASSLTSGMNYEQYF. The DNA for the CDR3 is TGTGCCAGCAGCTTGACTAGCGGGATGAATTACGAGCAGTACTTC.